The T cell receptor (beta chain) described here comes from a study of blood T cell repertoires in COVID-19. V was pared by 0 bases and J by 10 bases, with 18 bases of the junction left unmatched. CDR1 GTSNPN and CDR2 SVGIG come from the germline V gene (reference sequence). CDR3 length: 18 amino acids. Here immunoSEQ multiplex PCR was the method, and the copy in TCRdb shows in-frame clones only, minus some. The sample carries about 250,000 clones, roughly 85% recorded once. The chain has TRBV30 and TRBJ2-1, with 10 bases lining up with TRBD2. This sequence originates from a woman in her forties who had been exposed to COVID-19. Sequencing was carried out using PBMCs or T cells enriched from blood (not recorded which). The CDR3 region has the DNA TGTGCCTGGAGTGTAGCCCTAACACATCAGCGGGGGGGCCGCGAGCAGTTCTTC. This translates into CAWSVALTHQRGGREQFF.